The clone carrying this TCR beta chain showed up just a few times. Its antigen remains unidentified. These data belong to a study of T-cell memory formation after mild COVID-19. Germline CDR1 and CDR2: ENHRY and SYGVKD. Trimming took 4 bases from V and 10 from J, leaving 20 bases between them. The CDR3 consists of 15 residues. Overall study findings and caveats: From day 15 to 85, contracting clones were balanced between CD4 and CD8, whereas later expanders leaned toward CD4+.

Using constant-segment primers, 5'RACE produced TCR alpha and TCR beta cDNA libraries carrying sample barcodes and UMIs. Using its own MiXCR run on the 5' RACE reads, TCRdb lists one record per CDR3 protein. The sample yields around 190,000 distinct CDR3 sequences, less than 20% seen once. The sequenced material came from PBMCs or a T cell subset sorted from them (not recorded which). This receptor was obtained from a man between 18 and 35 years old who had mild COVID-19 (a few samples of this study predate the infection). Cell type and time point are not known. The rearrangement links TRBV10-3 to TRBJ2-1, with D perhaps TRBD1 (6 bases). As DNA, the CDR3 is TGTGCCATCAGTGGGCTGGGGGCGAGAGGTGACGAGCAGTTCTTC. This codes for CAISGLGARGDEQFF.